This T cell receptor beta chain was profiled in a study of cytomegalovirus exposure and HLA in healthy donors. The PCR used 60 Vbeta and 13 Jbeta primers. TCRdb's table, derived via immunoSEQ multiplex PCR, lists solely in-frame clones and lacks some. The sample holds fewer than 200,000 clones, around 76% seen once. Study-wide results and caveats: Earlier analysis yielded a pattern in which most TCR beta V segments were productive about 90% or about 30% of the time. In a later analysis, productive TCRs from donors in an Asian-associated ancestry cluster reportedly carried fewer N-insertions than the cohort mean.

Germline loops: CDR1 SGHRS, CDR2 YFSETQ. V dropped 3 bases and J dropped 2; count of bases not matched to a gene: 8. This CDR3 comprises 17 residues. This clone was counted a few times. Its specificity is unknown. Sequenced sample: PBMCs. This clonotype was obtained from a female donor in good health and CMV-seronegative. The chain recombines TRBV5-1 with TRBJ1-4, with TRBD1 matching 9 bases. Here the CDR3 DNA reads TGCGCCAGCAGCTCCCAACCCGGGACAGGGACTAATGAAAAACTGTTTTTT. Residues: CASSSQPGTGTNEKLFF.